This T cell receptor beta chain was observed in a study of blood T cell repertoires in COVID-19. Study as a whole: Sites across the United States, Italy and Spain contributed samples from acute and convalescent COVID-19.

Repertoires were generated with immunoSEQ multiplex PCR, while TCRdb's copy carries only in-frame clones and drops some. The repertoire holds approximately 44,000 clones, approximately 88% seen once, with over 1% in the top ten. V was pared by 3 bases and J by 6 bases, with 3 bases of the junction left unmatched. From germline, CDR1 is MNHEY and CDR2 SMNVEV (reference sequence). This CDR3 spans 14 amino acids. The V gene is TRBV27, the J gene TRBJ1-5, with 9 bases aligning to TRBD1. The sample was peripheral blood. The source is a woman aged 40-49 years with acute or convalescent COVID-19. The CDR3 sequence is CASSFGQGTQPQHF. CDR3 DNA: TGTGCCAGCAGTTTCGGACAGGGGACTCAGCCCCAGCATTTT.